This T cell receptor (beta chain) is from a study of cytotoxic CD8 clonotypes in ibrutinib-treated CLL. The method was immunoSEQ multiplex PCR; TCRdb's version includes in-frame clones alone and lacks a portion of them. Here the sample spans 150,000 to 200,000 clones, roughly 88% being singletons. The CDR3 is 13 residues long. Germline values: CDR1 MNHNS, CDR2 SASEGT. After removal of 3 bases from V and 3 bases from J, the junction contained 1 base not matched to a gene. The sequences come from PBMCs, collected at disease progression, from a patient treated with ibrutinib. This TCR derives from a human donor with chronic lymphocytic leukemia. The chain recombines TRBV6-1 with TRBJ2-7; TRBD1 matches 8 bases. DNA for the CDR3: TGTGCCAGCAGTGATGACAGGGGCTACGAGCAGTACTTC. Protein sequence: CASSDDRGYEQYF.